This T cell receptor (beta chain) was obtained from a study of beta chain features in type 1 diabetes. Study-level results: Fewer insertions but more deletions were seen at VDJ junctions in type 1 diabetes patients. The naive, central memory and Treg TCRB repertoires showed an apparent similarity that was greater among patients than among healthy donors.

The CDR3 loop spans 13 amino acids. CDR1 GTSNPN and CDR2 SVGIG come from the germline V gene (reference sequence). The ends were cut back, 0 bases at V and 14 bases at J, with 18 bases in the middle. Expressed TCRB transcripts were sequenced after all isolated RNA was converted to cDNA. Profiling relied on immunoSEQ multiplex PCR, and the TCRdb table lists in-frame clones only, not all of them. The sample yields hundreds of thousands of clones, about 14% seen once. Only a few counts were recorded for this clone. What it recognizes is unknown. The source material was naive CD4+ T cells from blood. The sequence came from a man aged 25 to 40 in good health. The chain joins TRBV30 to TRBJ2-3; tentatively, D is TRBD1 (6 bases). CDR3 in DNA: TGTGCCTGGAGTGTGGGGGCGCTCGTGAGGTTGTATTTT. It is translated as CAWSVGALVRLYF.